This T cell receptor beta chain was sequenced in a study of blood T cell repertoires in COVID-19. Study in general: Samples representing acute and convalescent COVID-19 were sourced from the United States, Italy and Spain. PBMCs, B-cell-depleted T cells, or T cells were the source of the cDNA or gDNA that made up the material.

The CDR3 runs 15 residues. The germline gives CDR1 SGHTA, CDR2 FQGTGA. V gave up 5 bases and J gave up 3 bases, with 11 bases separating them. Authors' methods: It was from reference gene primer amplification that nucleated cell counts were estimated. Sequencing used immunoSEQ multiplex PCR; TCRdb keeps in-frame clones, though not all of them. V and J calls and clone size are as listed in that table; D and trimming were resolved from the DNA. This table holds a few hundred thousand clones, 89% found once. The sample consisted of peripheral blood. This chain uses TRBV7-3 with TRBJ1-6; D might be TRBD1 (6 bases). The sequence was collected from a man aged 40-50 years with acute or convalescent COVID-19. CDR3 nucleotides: TGTGCCAGCAGCCCGGACAGCGTCTATAATTCACCCCTCCACTTT. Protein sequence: CASSPDSVYNSPLHF.